This T cell receptor (beta chain) stems from a study of T cells in Graves' hyperthyroidism and ophthalmopathy (dated by TCRdb to between 2019 and 2020). For the wider study: Peripheral blood was collected at initial diagnosis, before any treatment. To identify distinguishing TCR V-J signatures, a discovery cohort of around 100 patients was used, comprising some 43 with Graves' ophthalmopathy and 57 with stable Graves' hyperthyroidism. An independent validation cohort of under 20 hyperthyroidism patients and 17 patients who later progressed to ophthalmopathy tested prospective prediction of ophthalmopathy. For training and testing, the 100 or so patients in the discovery cohort were randomly divided in a 7:3 ratio. In more than 5 Graves' hyperthyroidism patients, the study also compared T-cell repertoires from thyroid tissue with T-cell repertoires from blood. After sampling, hyperthyroidism patients received methimazole starting at 30 mg daily, and ophthalmopathy patients received high-dose intravenous methylprednisolone. TCR Vbeta CDR3 sequencing of 135 peripheral blood samples (over 40 ophthalmopathy, roughly 72 hyperthyroidism and approximately 17 progressor patients) is reported in the paper.

The TCR beta CDR3 regions were amplified from RNA transcripts. A first-round RT-PCR of the TCR CDR3 used the HTBI primer set with the Qiagen OneStep RT-PCR kit. The libraries were constructed in a second round of multiplex PCR and then size-selected and purified. The libraries were sequenced on an Illumina HiSeq2000 using paired-end 100 bp reads. Concerning the study's data processing: SOAPnuke was used to process the raw data, removing reads that contained adapters or uncalled bases, had a mean Phred below 15, or lacked an exact match to the constant primer or identifier. High-quality paired reads were merged using COPE v1.2.5, and each unique nucleotide sequence was defined as a clonotype. Clonotypes were aligned to IMGT TRBV, TRBD and TRBJ reference segments using MiTCR v1.1. Analysis was restricted to V-J combinations with a frequency above 0.0001, which covered roughly 99% of repertoires. A TCS score was defined as the ratio between F50 (clonal expansion) and ExV (chaos), using BLOSUM62-based TCRdist between CDR3 peptides within each V-J. Welch's t-statistics and random forest reduced 500 to 550 V-J features to roughly 13, which were used in a naive Bayes classifier (R e1071). TCRdb's own reprocessing of the public reads used fastp at Q25 and MiXCR and kept productive beta chains. Under each unique CDR3 protein, matching rows form one entry showing the most common genes and DNA. What appears here as the V and J calls and clone size reflects TCRdb's work, not the paper's. Here the sample has 200,000 to 250,000 distinct CDR3 sequences; around 24% occur a single time. The ten largest clones take up about 40% of the sample.

As for this clonotype: What antigen it recognizes has not been identified. Per-nucleotide qualities are absent, and no much larger clonotype sits a single base away.

Paper-wide results and their limitations: No statistical method was used to fix the sample size in advance, and group allocation was not hidden from the investigators. Ophthalmopathy was separated from stable hyperthyroidism by a 13 V-J signature model, with about 88% sensitivity and roughly 84% specificity obtained in cross-validation and 80%/75% obtained in testing. In validation, progression to ophthalmopathy was predicted by the model with around 71% sensitivity and 72.22% specificity, a median of roughly 6.4 months before onset. Most expanded thyroid clonotypes (frequency above 0.001) were also detected in blood, a finding suggesting that blood repertoires may reflect thyroid immune responses.

Ophthalmopathy patients had moderately to severely active disease, with a Clinical Activity Score of 3 or more, a NOSPECS grade of 4 or more, and a disease duration of less than 3 months. The study excluded patients with uncontrolled infections, other autoimmune diseases, pregnancy or lactation. Clinical symptoms, serum thyroxine and TRAb, thyroid ultrasound, and orbital computed tomography formed the basis for the diagnoses. PBMCs were isolated from 10 ml of fresh peripheral blood by Ficoll-Paque density gradient centrifugation. Trizol reagent was used to extract total RNA, and RNA quality was then checked on an Agilent 2100 Bioanalyzer. The CDR3 contains 15 residues, cysteine and phenylalanine counted. Here the CDR3 DNA is all that survives: 45 bases in frame from base 1. V and J are truncated by 5 bases and 4 bases respectively, leaving an intervening sequence of 15 bases. The germline V gene specifies MDHEN as CDR1 and SYDVKM as CDR2.

The TCR sequence derives from a woman in her forties with Graves' ophthalmopathy. Source material: blood. This chain joins TRBV28 to TRBJ1-5, and TRBD1 may be the D gene, going by 5 matching bases. The CDR3 is CASSPIRAPNQPQHF. The DNA sequence is as follows: TGTGCCAGCAGTCCCATCAGGGCACCGAATCAGCCCCAGCATTTT.